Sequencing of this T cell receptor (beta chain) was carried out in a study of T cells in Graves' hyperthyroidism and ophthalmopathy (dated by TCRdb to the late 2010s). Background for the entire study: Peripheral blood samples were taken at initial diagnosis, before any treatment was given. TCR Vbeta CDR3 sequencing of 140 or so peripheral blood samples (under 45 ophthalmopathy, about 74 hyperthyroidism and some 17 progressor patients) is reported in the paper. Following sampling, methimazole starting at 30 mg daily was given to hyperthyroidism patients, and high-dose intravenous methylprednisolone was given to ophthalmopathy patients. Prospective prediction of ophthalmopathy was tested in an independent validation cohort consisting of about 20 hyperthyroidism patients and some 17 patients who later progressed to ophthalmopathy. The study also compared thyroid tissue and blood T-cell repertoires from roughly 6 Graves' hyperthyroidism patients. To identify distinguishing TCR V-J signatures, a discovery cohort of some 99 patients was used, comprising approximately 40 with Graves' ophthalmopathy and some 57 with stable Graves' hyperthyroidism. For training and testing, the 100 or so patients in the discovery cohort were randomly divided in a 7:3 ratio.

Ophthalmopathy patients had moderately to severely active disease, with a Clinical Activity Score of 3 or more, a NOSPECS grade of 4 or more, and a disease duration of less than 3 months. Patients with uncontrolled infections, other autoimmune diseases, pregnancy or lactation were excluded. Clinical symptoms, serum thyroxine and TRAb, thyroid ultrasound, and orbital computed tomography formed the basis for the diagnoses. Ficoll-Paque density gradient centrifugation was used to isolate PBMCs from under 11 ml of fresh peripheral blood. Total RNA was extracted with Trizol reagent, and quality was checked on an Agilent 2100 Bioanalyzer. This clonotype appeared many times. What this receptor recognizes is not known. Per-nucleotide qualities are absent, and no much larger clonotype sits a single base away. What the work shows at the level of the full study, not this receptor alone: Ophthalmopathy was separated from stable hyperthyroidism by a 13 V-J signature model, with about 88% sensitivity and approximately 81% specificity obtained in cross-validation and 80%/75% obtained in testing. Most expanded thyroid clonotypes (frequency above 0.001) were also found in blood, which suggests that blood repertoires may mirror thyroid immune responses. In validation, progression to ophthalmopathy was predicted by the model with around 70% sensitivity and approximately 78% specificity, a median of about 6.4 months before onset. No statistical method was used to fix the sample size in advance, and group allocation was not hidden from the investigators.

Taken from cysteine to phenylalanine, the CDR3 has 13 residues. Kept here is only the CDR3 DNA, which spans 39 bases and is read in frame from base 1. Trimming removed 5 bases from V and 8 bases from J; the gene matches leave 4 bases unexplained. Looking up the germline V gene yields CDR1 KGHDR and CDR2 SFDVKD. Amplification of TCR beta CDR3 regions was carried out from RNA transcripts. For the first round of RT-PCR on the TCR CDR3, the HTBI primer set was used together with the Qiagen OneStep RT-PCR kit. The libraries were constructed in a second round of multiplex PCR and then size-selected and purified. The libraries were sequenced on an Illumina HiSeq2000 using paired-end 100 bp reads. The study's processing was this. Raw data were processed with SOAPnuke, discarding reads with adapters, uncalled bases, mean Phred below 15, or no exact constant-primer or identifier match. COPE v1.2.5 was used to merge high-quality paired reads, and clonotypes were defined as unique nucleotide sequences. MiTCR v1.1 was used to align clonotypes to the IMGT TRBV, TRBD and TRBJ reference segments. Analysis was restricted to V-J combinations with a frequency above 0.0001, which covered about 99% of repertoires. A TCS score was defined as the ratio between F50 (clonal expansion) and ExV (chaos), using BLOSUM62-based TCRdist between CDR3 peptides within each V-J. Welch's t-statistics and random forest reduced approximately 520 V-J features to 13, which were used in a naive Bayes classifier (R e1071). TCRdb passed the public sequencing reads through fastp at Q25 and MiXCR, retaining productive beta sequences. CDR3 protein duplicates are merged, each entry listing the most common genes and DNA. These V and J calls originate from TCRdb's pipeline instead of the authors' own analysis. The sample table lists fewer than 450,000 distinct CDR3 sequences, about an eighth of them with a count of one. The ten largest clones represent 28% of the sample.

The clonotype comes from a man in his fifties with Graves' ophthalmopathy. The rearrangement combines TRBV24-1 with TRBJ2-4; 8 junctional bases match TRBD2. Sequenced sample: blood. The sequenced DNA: TGTGCCACCAGTGGCGGGAGGAGGGACATTCAGTACTTC. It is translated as CATSGGRRDIQYF.